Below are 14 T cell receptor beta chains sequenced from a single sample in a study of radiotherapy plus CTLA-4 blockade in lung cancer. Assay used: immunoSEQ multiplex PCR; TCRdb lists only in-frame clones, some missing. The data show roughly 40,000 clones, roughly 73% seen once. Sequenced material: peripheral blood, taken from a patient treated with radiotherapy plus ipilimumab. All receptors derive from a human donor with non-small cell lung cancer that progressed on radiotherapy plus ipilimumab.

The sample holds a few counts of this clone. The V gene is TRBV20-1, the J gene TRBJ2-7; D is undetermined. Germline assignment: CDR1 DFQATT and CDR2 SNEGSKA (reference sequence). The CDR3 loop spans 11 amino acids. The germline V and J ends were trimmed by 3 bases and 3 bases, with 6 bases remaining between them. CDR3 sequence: CSASRNYEQYF. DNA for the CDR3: TGCAGTGCTAGCAGGAACTACGAGCAGTACTTC.

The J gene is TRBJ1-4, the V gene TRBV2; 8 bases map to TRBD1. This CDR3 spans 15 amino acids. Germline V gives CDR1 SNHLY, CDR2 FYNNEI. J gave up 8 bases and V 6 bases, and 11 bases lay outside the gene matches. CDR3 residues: CASREQGGEREKLFF. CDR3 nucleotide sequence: TGTGCCAGCAGGGAACAGGGGGGAGAACGGGAAAAACTGTTTTTT.

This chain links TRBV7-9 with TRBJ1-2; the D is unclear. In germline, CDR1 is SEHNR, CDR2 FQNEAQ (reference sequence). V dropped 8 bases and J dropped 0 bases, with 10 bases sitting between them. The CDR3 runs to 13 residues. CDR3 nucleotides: TGTGCCAGCTCCCCTGGAGCTAACTATGGCTACACCTTC. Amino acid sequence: CASSPGANYGYTF. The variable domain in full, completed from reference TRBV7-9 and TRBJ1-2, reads DTGVSQNPRHKITKRGQNVTFRCDPISEHNRLYWYRQTLGQGPEFLTYFQNEAQLEKSRLLSDRFSAERPKGSFSTLEIQRTEQGDSAMYLCASSPGANYGYTFGSGTRLTVV.

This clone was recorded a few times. The CDR3 nucleotides are TGTGCCAGCAGCCCACGGGGACTACTCCAAGAGACCCAGTACTTC. Translated, it gives CASSPRGLLQETQYF. The chain combines TRBV7-9 with TRBJ2-5; 7 bases are a match to TRBD2. Looked up from germline, CDR1 is SEHNR and CDR2 is FQNEAQ (reference sequence). The V segment lost 5 bases and the J segment 1 base; nucleotides outside the gene matches: 7. The CDR3 totals 15 residues.

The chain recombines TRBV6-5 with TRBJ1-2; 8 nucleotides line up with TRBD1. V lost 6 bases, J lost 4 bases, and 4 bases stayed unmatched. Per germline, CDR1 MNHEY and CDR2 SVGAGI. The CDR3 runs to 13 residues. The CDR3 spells CASSRTGSYGYTF. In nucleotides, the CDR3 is TGTGCCAGCAGCCGGACAGGGAGCTATGGCTACACCTTC.

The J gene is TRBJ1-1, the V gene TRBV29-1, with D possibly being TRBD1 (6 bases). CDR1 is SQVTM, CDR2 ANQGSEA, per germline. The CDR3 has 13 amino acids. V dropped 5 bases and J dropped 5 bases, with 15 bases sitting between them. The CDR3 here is CSVQTGRGTEAFF. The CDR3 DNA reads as TGCAGCGTTCAAACAGGGAGAGGGACTGAAGCTTTCTTT.

CDR3 sequence reads: CASSLEGQGGTEAFF. The CDR3 coding sequence is TGCGCCAGCAGCTTGGAGGGGCAGGGGGGCACTGAAGCTTTCTTT. The genes are TRBV5-1 and TRBJ1-1; TRBD1 matches at 7 bases. The CDR3 is 15 amino acids. The trim removed 0 bases at V and 4 bases at J, leaving 6 bases unmatched. In germline, CDR1 is SGHRS, CDR2 YFSETQ.

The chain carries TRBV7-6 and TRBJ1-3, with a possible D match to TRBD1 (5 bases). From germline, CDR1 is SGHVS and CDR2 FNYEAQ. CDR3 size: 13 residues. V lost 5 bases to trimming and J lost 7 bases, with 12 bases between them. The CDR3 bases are TGTGCCAGCAGCGCGGATCAGGGTAACACCATATATTTT. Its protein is CASSADQGNTIYF.

In DNA, the CDR3 is TGTGCCAGCTCACCAATGGGACAGACTATGAACACTGAAGCTTTCTTT. It is translated as CASSPMGQTMNTEAFF. The chain uses TRBV18 and TRBJ1-1; 7 bases are shared with TRBD1. The germline gives CDR1 KGHSH, CDR2 LQKENI. The CDR3 runs 16 residues. J lost 0 bases, V lost 2 bases, and 6 bases had no gene match.

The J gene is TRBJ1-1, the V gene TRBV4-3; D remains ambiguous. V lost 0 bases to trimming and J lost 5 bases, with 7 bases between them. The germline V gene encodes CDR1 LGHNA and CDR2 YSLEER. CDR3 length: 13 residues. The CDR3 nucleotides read TGCGCCAGCAGCCAAGATAGCGAGACTGAAGCTTTCTTT. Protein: CASSQDSETEAFF.

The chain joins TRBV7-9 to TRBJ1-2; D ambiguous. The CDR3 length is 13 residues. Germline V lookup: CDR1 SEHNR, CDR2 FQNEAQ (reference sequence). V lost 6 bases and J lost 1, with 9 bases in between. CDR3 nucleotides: TGTGCCAGCAGGTTCGGGGATAACTATGGCTACACCTTC. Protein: CASRFGDNYGYTF. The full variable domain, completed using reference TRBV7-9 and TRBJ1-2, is DTGVSQNPRHKITKRGQNVTFRCDPISEHNRLYWYRQTLGQGPEFLTYFQNEAQLEKSRLLSDRFSAERPKGSFSTLEIQRTEQGDSAMYLCASRFGDNYGYTFGSGTRLTVV.

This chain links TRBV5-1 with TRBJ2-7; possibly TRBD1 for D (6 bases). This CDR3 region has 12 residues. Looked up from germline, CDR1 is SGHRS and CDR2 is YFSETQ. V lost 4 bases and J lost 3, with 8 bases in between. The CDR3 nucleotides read TGCGCCAGCAGCCAACAGGGCTACGAGCAGTACTTC. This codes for CASSQQGYEQYF. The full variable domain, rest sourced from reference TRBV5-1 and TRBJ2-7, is KAGVTQTPRYLIKTRGQQVTLSCSPISGHRSVSWYQQTPGQGLQFLFEYFSETQRNKGNFPGRFSGRQFSNSRSEMNVSTLELGDSALYLCASSQQGYEQYFGPGTRLTVT.

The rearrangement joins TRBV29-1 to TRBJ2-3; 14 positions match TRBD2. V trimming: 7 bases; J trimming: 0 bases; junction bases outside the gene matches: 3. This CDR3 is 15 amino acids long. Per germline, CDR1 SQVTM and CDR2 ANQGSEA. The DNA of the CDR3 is TGCAGCGCCGGACTAGCGGGGGGTAGCACAGATACGCAGTATTTT. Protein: CSAGLAGGSTDTQYF.

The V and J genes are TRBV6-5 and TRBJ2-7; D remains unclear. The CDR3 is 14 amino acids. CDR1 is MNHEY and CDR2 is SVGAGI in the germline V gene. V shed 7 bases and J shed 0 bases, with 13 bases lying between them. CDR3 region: CASKVQTNSYEQYF. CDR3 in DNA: TGTGCCAGCAAGGTCCAGACAAACTCCTACGAGCAGTACTTC.